The next 14 T cell receptor beta chains were all read from a single sample in a study of CD8+ T cells in alopecia areata. RNA extraction was followed by reverse transcription into cDNA, which acted as the sequencing template. Sequenced by immunoSEQ multiplex PCR; TCRdb stores in-frame clones only, minus some. This repertoire shows 200,000 to 250,000 clones, 35% to 45% found once; its top ten account for 0.4% to 0.55%. Treatment specified: oral pan-JAK inhibitor, 5-10 mg twice daily. The sequencing used CD4+ T cells sorted from blood, collected at approximately week 31, from a patient treated with tofacitinib. The receptors were sampled from a human donor with alopecia areata.

The chain links TRBV4-1 to TRBJ2-1, with TRBD2 identical over 8 bases. CDR1 is MGHRA and CDR2 is YSYEKL in the germline V gene. The length of the CDR3 is 17 residues. Trimming took 0 bases from V and 6 from J; bases not matched to a gene: 10. The DNA of the CDR3 is TGCGCCAGCAGCCAAGACAGGGAGGCTAGCGGGCCCAATGAGCAGTTCTTC. Translating it yields CASSQDREASGPNEQFF.

V gene TRBV7-9 combines with J gene TRBJ2-3; TRBD2 is a possible D gene (7 bases). The CDR3 extends over 14 amino acids. CDR1 is SEHNR and CDR2 is FQNEAQ in the germline V gene (reference sequence). V was cut by 11 bases and J by 2 bases, with 17 bases left in between. The CDR3 is CAVGAGAPTDTQYF. The CDR3 region has the DNA TGTGCCGTCGGGGCGGGGGCACCCACAGATACGCAGTATTTT.

CDR3 coding DNA: TGTGCCAGTAGTATGGACGGTTATAGCAATCAGCCCCAGCATTTT. Encoded protein: CASSMDGYSNQPQHF. The V and J genes are TRBV19 and TRBJ1-5; D remains unclear. Germline CDR1 LNHDA, CDR2 SQIVND (reference sequence). V was shortened by 3 bases and J by 0 bases, with 9 bases between the two germline ends. This CDR3 spans 15 amino acids.

The chain is built from TRBV6-1 and TRBJ2-7, with TRBD1 matching 9 bases. Looked up from germline, CDR1 is MNHNS and CDR2 is SASEGT. The CDR3 is 13 residues long. Germline trimming cut 7 bases from V and 2 bases from J; bases unmatched to any gene: 3. The CDR3 sequence: CASMRTGAYEQYF. As DNA, the CDR3 is TGTGCCAGCATGCGGACAGGGGCCTACGAGCAGTACTTC.

The chain couples TRBV19 to TRBJ2-6, with D possibly matching TRBD1 (5 bases). Germline V gene lookup returns CDR1 LNHDA and CDR2 SQIVND (reference sequence). Trimming took 6 bases from V and 8 from J, leaving 17 bases between them. The CDR3 loop spans 15 amino acids. The CDR3 sequence is CASSPQAKGTNVLTF. In nucleotides, the CDR3 is TGTGCCAGTAGCCCACAGGCCAAAGGGACCAACGTCCTGACTTTC.

This rearrangement joins TRBV6-5 to TRBJ1-6; D unclear. CDR1 is MNHEY and CDR2 is SVGAGI in the germline V gene. Trimming took off 4 bases at V and 10 bases at J, with 14 bases between the two ends. This CDR3 comprises 14 residues. Here the CDR3 reads CASSWGKGFSPLHF. The CDR3 DNA follows: TGTGCCAGCAGTTGGGGTAAAGGGTTCTCACCCCTCCACTTT.

The gene calls are TRBV5-1 and TRBJ2-5, with unresolved D. The V and J ends lost 3 bases and 0 bases respectively, with 6 bases between them. This CDR3 spans 13 amino acids. Germline CDR1 is SGHRS and CDR2 is YFSETQ. CDR3 nucleotide sequence: TGCGCCAGCAGCTCCTATTACCAAGAGACCCAGTACTTC. This sequence encodes CASSSYYQETQYF.

This clone was picked up a small number of times. The chain couples TRBV6-1 to TRBJ2-6, with a tentative D call TRBD2 (5 bases). CDR3 size: 16 residues. Germline assignment: CDR1 MNHNS and CDR2 SASEGT. V was shortened by 2 bases and J by 0 bases, with 8 bases between the two germline ends. This chain's CDR3 is CASSERSGSGANVLTF. CDR3 sequence (DNA): TGTGCCAGCAGTGAAAGGAGCGGCTCTGGGGCCAACGTCCTGACTTTC.

This clone has more than one count but fewer than ten. The V call is TRBV2, the J call TRBJ2-7, with TRBD1 matching 8 bases. Germline V gene sequence: CDR1 SNHLY, CDR2 FYNNEI. Losses at the gene ends were 7 bases for V and 5 bases for J; bases not matched to a gene: 7. This CDR3 region has 13 residues. The CDR3 is CASTATGGNEQYF. In DNA form, the CDR3 reads TGTGCCAGCACCGCCACAGGGGGGAACGAGCAGTACTTC.

In its sample, this clone was seen a few times. V gene TRBV5-1 combines with J gene TRBJ2-7; TRBD2 aligns across 9 bases. The CDR3 contains 16 residues. The germline V gene encodes CDR1 SGHRS and CDR2 YFSETQ. The J segment lost 3 bases and the V segment lost 4 bases, leaving 11 bases of the junction unmatched. This CDR3 is CASSLIPREGIYEQYF. The DNA for the CDR3 is TGCGCCAGCAGCCTAATACCGCGGGAGGGCATCTACGAGCAGTACTTC.

This clone occurred once. This chain links TRBV30 with TRBJ1-5, with a tentative D call TRBD1 (6 bases). Germline CDR1 is GTSNPN and CDR2 is SVGIG (reference sequence). The CDR3 covers 14 residues. Trimming removed 2 bases at V and 4 bases at J, with 12 bases between. As DNA, the CDR3 is TGTGCCTGGAGTATCACCAGGGGAAATCAGCCCCAGCATTTT. Translated: CAWSITRGNQPQHF. Full variable domain (rest looked up from reference TRBV30 and TRBJ1-5): SQTIHQWPATLVQPVGSPLSLECTVEGTSNPNLYWYRQAAGRGLQLLFYSVGIGQISSEVPQNLSASRPQDRQFILSSKKLLLSDSGFYLCAWSITRGNQPQHFGDGTRLSIL.

This clone was observed a handful of times. V and J are TRBV19 and TRBJ1-1, with D perhaps matching TRBD1 (6 bases). Germline CDR1 reads LNHDA; CDR2 reads SQIVND (reference sequence). V lost 5 bases and J lost 0, with 13 bases in between. The CDR3 spans 15 residues. CDR3 amino acids: CASSPMGAVNTEAFF. CDR3 in DNA: TGTGCCAGTAGTCCCATGGGGGCAGTGAACACTGAAGCTTTCTTT. The full variable domain, with the rest looked up from reference TRBV19 and TRBJ1-1, is DGGITQSPKYLFRKEGQNVTLSCEQNLNHDAMYWYRQDPGQGLRLIYYSQIVNDFQKGDIAEGYSVSREKKESFPLTVTSAQKNPTAFYLCASSPMGAVNTEAFFGQGTRLTVV.

This clone was detected a few times. The chain joins TRBV11-2 to TRBJ1-3, with 7 positions matching TRBD1. The CDR3 totals 15 residues. CDR1 is SGHAT, CDR2 FQNNGV, per germline. V shed 4 bases and J 4 bases; nucleotides not matched to a gene: 7. In DNA form, the CDR3 reads TGTGCCAGCAGCTCCTACAGGGGCAAGGGAAACACCATATATTTT. Encoded protein: CASSSYRGKGNTIYF.

The rearrangement links TRBV7-3 to TRBJ2-7; D is possibly TRBD1 (6 bases). This CDR3 has 13 amino acids. The V end was cut by 1 base, the J end by 5 bases, with 9 bases between. Germline assignment: CDR1 SGHTA and CDR2 FQGTGA. This CDR3 is CASSLIAGDEQYF. The CDR3 DNA is TGTGCCAGCAGCTTAATCGCAGGGGACGAGCAGTACTTC.